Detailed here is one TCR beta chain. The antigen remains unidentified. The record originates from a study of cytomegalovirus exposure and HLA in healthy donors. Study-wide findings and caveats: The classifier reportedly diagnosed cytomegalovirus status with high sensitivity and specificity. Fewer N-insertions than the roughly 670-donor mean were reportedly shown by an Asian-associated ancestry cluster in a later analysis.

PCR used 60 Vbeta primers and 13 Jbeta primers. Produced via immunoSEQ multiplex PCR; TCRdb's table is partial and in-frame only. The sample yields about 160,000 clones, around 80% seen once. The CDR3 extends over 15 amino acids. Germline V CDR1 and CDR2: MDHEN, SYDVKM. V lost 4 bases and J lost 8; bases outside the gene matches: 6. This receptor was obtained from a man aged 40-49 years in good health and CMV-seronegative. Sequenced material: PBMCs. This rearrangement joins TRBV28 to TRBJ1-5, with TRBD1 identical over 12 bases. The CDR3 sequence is CASSSPGTGGKPQHF. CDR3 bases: TGTGCCAGCAGTTCTCCTGGGACAGGGGGCAAGCCCCAGCATTTT. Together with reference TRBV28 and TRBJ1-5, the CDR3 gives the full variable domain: DVKVTQSSRYLVKRTGEKVFLECVQDMDHENMFWYRQDPGLGLRLIYFSYDVKMKEKGDIPEGYSVSREKKERFSLILESASTNQTSMYLCASSSPGTGGKPQHFGDGTRLSIL.